A single sample is the source of the 26 T cell receptor beta chains below, sequenced in a study of patients and donors after allogeneic stem cell transplantation. TCRdb reprocessed the RT-PCR reads via MiXCR and lists one record per CDR3 protein. The repertoire consists of about 230,000 distinct CDR3 sequences, with roughly 15% occurring once and the leading ten covering around a tenth. Sequenced sample: blood, either unsorted or a sorted T cell fraction (not recorded which). The receptors derive from a human donor who was either an allogeneic HSCT recipient or a stem cell or donor lymphocyte infusion donor (not recorded which). It is not recorded whose cells these are; they may come from a transplant donor.

This sequence joins TRBV12-3 or TRBV12-4 and TRBJ1-5; D call uncertain. This CDR3 comprises 14 residues. V was shortened by 8 bases and J by 4 bases, with 15 bases between the two germline ends. The CDR3 DNA reads TGTGCCAGCCGGCGGAGTGCCGGTAATCAGCCCCAGCATTTT. This translates into CASRRSAGNQPQHF.

There are a few counts of this clonotype. J is TRBJ1-5 and V is TRBV6-5, with D unclear. V was shortened by 2 bases and J by 0 bases, with 8 bases between the two germline ends. The germline CDR1 and CDR2 sequences are MNHEY and SVGAGI. The CDR3 has 15 residues. The CDR3 bases are TGTGCCAGCAGTTACGGGAGGTATAGCAATCAGCCCCAGCATTTT. Its protein product is CASSYGRYSNQPQHF.

This clonotype was picked up many times. CDR3 sequence reads: CSAPRRGGEGYNEQFF. The DNA of the CDR3 is TGCAGTGCCCCCCGGCGGGGGGGAGAGGGGTACAATGAGCAGTTCTTC. The J gene is TRBJ2-1, the V gene TRBV20-1; 9 bases map to TRBD2. V gave up 6 bases and J gave up 4 bases; unmatched junction bases: 13. CDR3 size: 16 residues. Germline loops: CDR1 DFQATT, CDR2 SNEGSKA (reference sequence).

The V and J genes are TRBV3-1 and TRBJ2-5, with D unclear. The CDR3 loop spans 15 amino acids. The germline V gene has CDR1 LGHDT and CDR2 YNNKEL (reference sequence). V lost 0 bases and J 1 base, leaving 9 bases between the germline ends. CDR3 region: CASSQDSTTQETQYF. In nucleotides, the CDR3 is TGTGCCAGCAGCCAAGATTCCACTACCCAAGAGACCCAGTACTTC.

This clonotype was counted only a few times. The chain uses TRBV2 and TRBJ2-5; D may be TRBD1 (6 bases). V shed 8 bases and J shed 1 base, with 11 bases lying between them. The CDR3 sequence is 13 residues long. Germline CDR1 and CDR2: SNHLY and FYNNEI. CDR3 sequence: CASGQGFQETQYF. The CDR3 bases are TGTGCCAGCGGTCAGGGGTTCCAAGAGACCCAGTACTTC.

There are a few counts of this clonotype. V is TRBV2 and J is TRBJ2-5; D unclear. CDR1 and CDR2 (germline): SNHLY, FYNNEI. The V gene lost 2 bases and the J gene lost 1 base, with 11 bases spanning the gap. The CDR3 spans 15 residues. CDR3 in amino acids: CASSERARTQETQYF. The CDR3 DNA reads as TGTGCCAGCAGTGAACGGGCGAGAACCCAAGAGACCCAGTACTTC.

This clonotype has at least ten counts. The genes are TRBV6-1 and TRBJ2-7; D gene uncertain. CDR1 MNHNS and CDR2 SASEGT come from the germline V gene. Trimming removed 6 bases at V and 0 bases at J, with 15 bases between. The length of the CDR3 is 15 residues. The DNA for the CDR3 is TGTGCCAGCAGCCAAGCTGGCTATAGCTCCTACGAGCAGTACTTC. Translated, it gives CASSQAGYSSYEQYF.

At least ten counts were recorded for this clonotype. The chain carries TRBV12-3 or TRBV12-4 and TRBJ2-2, with D uncertain. The CDR3 runs 14 residues. Trimming took off 5 bases at V and 2 bases at J, with 9 bases between the two ends. The CDR3 sequence is CASSVFSNTGELFF. CDR3 nucleotide sequence: TGTGCCAGCAGTGTTTTTAGTAACACCGGGGAGCTGTTTTTT.

This clonotype was found a few times. The rearrangement uses TRBV2 and TRBJ1-6, with D possibly matching TRBD1 (6 bases). Germline values: CDR1 SNHLY, CDR2 FYNNEI. The CDR3 runs 14 residues. Trimming shortened V by 4 bases and J by 11 bases, and 15 bases separated the two germline ends. CDR3 in DNA: TGTGCCAGCAGTGCTCAAGGGGGTAGAGCACCCCTCCACTTT. Translated, it gives CASSAQGGRAPLHF.

The genes are TRBV27 and TRBJ2-7, with 8 bases matching TRBD1. The CDR3 contains 14 residues. Germline CDR1 MNHEY, CDR2 SMNVEV (reference sequence). V dropped 1 base and J dropped 4; count of bases not matched to a gene: 3. CDR3 amino acids: CASSLFGTGYEQYF. CDR3 nucleotides: TGTGCCAGCAGTTTATTTGGGACAGGTTACGAGCAGTACTTC.

This clonotype was counted between two and nine times. The V call is TRBV7-2, the J call TRBJ1-1; D ambiguous. Trimming left V 2 bases short and J 8 bases short, with 15 bases between. The CDR3 is 14 residues long. Looked up from germline, CDR1 is SGHTA and CDR2 is FQGNSA. The CDR3 protein is CASSLKYHPPEAFF. Here the CDR3 DNA reads TGTGCCAGCAGCTTAAAATATCACCCCCCAGAAGCTTTCTTT.

This chain connects TRBV15 to TRBJ1-1, with D unclear. V lost 5 bases and J lost 6, with 16 bases in between. CDR3 size: 14 residues. Germline CDR1 is LNHNV and CDR2 is YYDKDF (reference sequence). CDR3 nucleotide sequence: TGTGCCACCAGCCCGCACAGAGGAGGCTCTGAAGCTTTCTTT. Protein sequence: CATSPHRGGSEAFF.

Only a few counts were recorded for this clonotype. The chain recombines TRBV29-1 with TRBJ2-3; D gene ambiguous. Germline CDR1 reads SQVTM; CDR2 reads ANQGSEA. The ends were cut back, 3 bases at V and 4 bases at J, with 5 bases in the middle. The CDR3 loop spans 11 amino acids. For the CDR3, the DNA is TGCAGCGTTGAGTCGGCAGATACGCAGTATTTT. Residues: CSVESADTQYF.

The V gene is TRBV6-1, the J gene TRBJ1-3, with TRBD1 as a possible D gene (6 bases). The CDR3 is made up of 16 amino acids. Germline CDR1 reads MNHNS; CDR2 reads SASEGT. Trimming removed 4 bases from V and 2 bases from J, with 15 bases in between. The CDR3 protein is CASSGGGGSPGNTIYF. In DNA form, the CDR3 reads TGTGCCAGCAGTGGAGGGGGGGGCAGCCCTGGAAACACCATATATTTT.

Regarding this clonotype: An end of the junction differs from the germline gene, which may be a read error. V and J are TRBV5-1 and TRBJ2-2; 10 bases agree with TRBD2. Germline V gene lookup returns CDR1 SGHRS and CDR2 YFSETQ. The CDR3 is 15 residues long. Here the CDR3 reads CASRGGTSDTGELVF. The DNA of the CDR3 is TGCGCCAGCAGGGGAGGGACTAGCGACACCGGGGAGCTGGTTTTT. The variable domain in full, completed from reference TRBV5-1 and TRBJ2-2, reads KAGVTQTPRYLIKTRGQQVTLSCSPISGHRSVSWYQQTPGQGLQFLFEYFSETQRNKGNFPGRFSGRQFSNSRSEMNVSTLELGDSALYLCASRGGTSDTGELVFGEGSRLTVL.

This clonotype was recorded at least ten times. The chain is built from TRBV28 and TRBJ2-7; 7 bases are a match to TRBD1. The J segment lost 5 bases and the V segment lost 7 bases, leaving 14 bases of the junction unmatched. CDR3 length: 15 amino acids. Germline CDR1 MDHEN, CDR2 SYDVKM. CDR3 sequence reads: CASIRVRGFFHEQYF. CDR3 DNA sequence: TGTGCCAGCATCAGAGTCAGGGGGTTCTTCCACGAGCAGTACTTC.

The rearrangement uses TRBV6-2 or TRBV6-3 and TRBJ2-5; 8 bases are shared with TRBD1. This CDR3 comprises 12 residues. Germline loops: CDR1 MNHEY, CDR2 SVGEGT. The V segment lost 5 bases and the J segment 7 bases; nucleotides outside the gene matches: 3. DNA of the CDR3: TGTGCCAGCAGTATACAGGGGGTGACCCAGTACTTC. This sequence encodes CASSIQGVTQYF.

This clonotype was seen only a few times. The chain uses TRBV19 and TRBJ1-6, with 11 bases that match TRBD1. With V trimmed by 7 bases and J by 9 bases, 5 bases remained unmatched. The CDR3 sequence is 14 residues long. Germline loops: CDR1 LNHDA, CDR2 SQIVND (reference sequence). The CDR3 DNA reads as TGTGCCAGTACCCCGGGACAGGGGGTTTCACCCCTCCACTTT. Translation gives CASTPGQGVSPLHF.

This clonotype was observed a few times. V usage is TRBV5-5 and J usage is TRBJ1-1; D is unresolved. The CDR3 is 14 amino acids. Germline-derived CDR1 and CDR2 are SGHKS and YYEKEE (reference sequence). V dropped 4 bases and J dropped 6 bases, with 16 bases sitting between them. In DNA, the CDR3 is TGTGCCAGCAGCCGGAACCTCCGAGGCGCTGAAGCTTTCTTT. Translated: CASSRNLRGAEAFF. The entire variable domain, with the rest obtained from reference TRBV5-5 and TRBJ1-1, is as follows: DAGVTQSPTHLIKTRGQQVTLRCSPISGHKSVSWYQQVLGQGPQFIFQYYEKEERGRGNFPDRFSARQFPNYSSELNVNALLLGDSALYLCASSRNLRGAEAFFGQGTRLTVV.

This rearrangement joins TRBV12-3 or TRBV12-4 to TRBJ1-6; D possibly corresponds to TRBD1 (5 bases). This CDR3 has 14 residues. V dropped 3 bases and J dropped 6 bases, with 9 bases sitting between them. This chain's CDR3 is CASSLKGFNSPLHF. CDR3 nucleotide sequence: TGTGCCAGCAGTTTGAAGGGGTTTAATTCACCCCTCCACTTT.

This clonotype was observed many times. The rearrangement links TRBV12-3 or TRBV12-4 to TRBJ2-5; D unresolved. The V gene lost 1 base and the J gene lost 5 bases, with 8 bases spanning the gap. The CDR3 covers 13 residues. The CDR3 nucleotides read TGTGCCAGCAGTTTAGGGAGCGCGGAGACCCAGTACTTC. Translated: CASSLGSAETQYF.

This clonotype came up many times. This chain links TRBV27 with TRBJ2-3, with 9 bases fitting TRBD2. Trimming at V came to 4 bases and at J to 2 bases, leaving 7 bases not matched to a gene. CDR3 length equals 16 residues. Germline V gene sequence: CDR1 MNHEY, CDR2 SMNVEV (reference sequence). CDR3 protein: CASSYKAGGYTDTQYF. In DNA form, the CDR3 reads TGTGCCAGCAGTTATAAAGCGGGAGGCTACACAGATACGCAGTATTTT.

The chain uses TRBV30 and TRBJ2-5, with TRBD1 as a possible D gene (7 bases). CDR1 is GTSNPN, CDR2 SVGIG, per germline (reference sequence). This CDR3 is 17 amino acids long. The V and J ends lost 1 base and 4 bases respectively, with 22 bases between them. This CDR3 is CAWSGLDRRGGSETQYF. The CDR3 DNA is TGTGCCTGGAGTGGTCTGGACAGGAGGGGAGGTTCAGAGACCCAGTACTTC.

This rearrangement joins TRBV29-1 to TRBJ2-5; 11 bases agree with TRBD2. CDR1 is SQVTM, CDR2 ANQGSEA, per germline. V lost 3 bases to trimming and J lost 2 bases; unmatched junction nucleotides: 8. The length of the CDR3 is 16 residues. This CDR3 is CSVDRSSGGTQETQYF. Here the CDR3 DNA reads TGCAGCGTTGATAGGTCTAGCGGGGGGACTCAAGAGACCCAGTACTTC.

This clonotype was recorded at least ten times. V usage is TRBV6-1 and J usage is TRBJ1-2; D not certain. V was pared by 8 bases and J by 0 bases, with 13 bases between. The germline CDR1 and CDR2 sequences are MNHNS and SASEGT. The CDR3 runs 14 residues. CDR3 DNA: TGTGCCAGCTCACTCGGAGCCTCTAACTATGGCTACACCTTC. Encoded protein: CASSLGASNYGYTF.

This clonotype was seen at least ten times. The V gene is TRBV5-6, the J gene TRBJ2-2; 9 nucleotides align to TRBD2. J gave up 7 bases and V 1 base, and 14 bases lay outside the gene matches. Per germline, CDR1 SGHDT and CDR2 YYEEEE. The CDR3 consists of 18 residues. Here the CDR3 DNA reads TGTGCCAGCAGCTTGTTAACTAGCGGGCTAAAAGACGGCGGGGAGCTGTTTTTT. Encoded protein: CASSLLTSGLKDGGELFF.